This T cell receptor (beta chain) was observed in a study of blood T cell repertoires in COVID-19. Across the whole study: Samples of COVID-19 (acute and convalescent) were obtained from the United States, Italy and Spain. The analysed material was cDNA or gDNA that came from T cells, B-cell-depleted T cells, or PBMCs.

The V gene end was trimmed by 5 bases and the J gene end by 7 bases; junction bases not matched to a gene: 10. CDR3 length equals 15 residues. Per germline, CDR1 MNHEY and CDR2 SMNVEV (reference sequence). Repertoires were generated with immunoSEQ multiplex PCR, while TCRdb's copy carries only in-frame clones and drops some. The table lists around 250,000 clones, about 80% of them singletons. In terms of age and location, participants ranged from roughly 18 to 100 years and lived in about two dozen US areas. Recovery among Cohort 3 donors was established by two negative PCRs, clearance, or symptom resolution.

This TCR came from a man aged 35 to 55 who had recovered from COVID-19. V is TRBV27 and J is TRBJ1-5; 8 nucleotides agree with TRBD1. Sequencing was done on a sample of PBMCs or T cells enriched from blood (not recorded which). CDR3 loop: CASSQNRGGYQPQHF. CDR3 nucleotide sequence: TGTGCCAGCAGTCAAAACAGGGGGGGGTACCAGCCCCAGCATTTT.